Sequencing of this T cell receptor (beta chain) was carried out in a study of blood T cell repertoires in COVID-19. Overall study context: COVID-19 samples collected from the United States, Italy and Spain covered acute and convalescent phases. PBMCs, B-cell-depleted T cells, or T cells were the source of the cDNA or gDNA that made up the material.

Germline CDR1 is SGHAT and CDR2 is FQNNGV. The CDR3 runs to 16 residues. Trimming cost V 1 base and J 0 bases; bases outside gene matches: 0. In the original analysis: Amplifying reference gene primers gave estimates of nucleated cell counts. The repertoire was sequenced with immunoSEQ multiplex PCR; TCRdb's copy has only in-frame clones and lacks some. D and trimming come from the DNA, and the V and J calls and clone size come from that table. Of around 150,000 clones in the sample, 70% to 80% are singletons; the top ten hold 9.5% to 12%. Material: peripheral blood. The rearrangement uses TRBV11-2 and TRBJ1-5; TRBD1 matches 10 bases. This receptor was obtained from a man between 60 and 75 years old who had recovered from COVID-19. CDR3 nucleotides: TGTGCCAGCAGCTTAGGGACAGGGGGTAGCAATCAGCCCCAGCATTTT. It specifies CASSLGTGGSNQPQHF. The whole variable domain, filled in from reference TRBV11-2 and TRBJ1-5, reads EAGVAQSPRYKIIEKRQSVAFWCNPISGHATLYWYQQILGQGPKLLIQFQNNGVVDDSQLPKDRFSAERLKGVDSTLKIQPAKLEDSAVYLCASSLGTGGSNQPQHFGDGTRLSIL.